Listed here is a single T cell receptor beta chain. Its specificity is not known. These data belong to a study of shared clonotypes between healthy human individuals. The study, taken as a whole, reports: The study generally estimated greater richness for naive than memory subsets.

Recent vaccinations or acute infections were absent in the healthy HIV-negative adult donors. A CD45RA-negative memory subset and a CD45RA+ naive subset were separated from the CD4+ cells. TCRdb keeps only in-frame clones here, not all; method: immunoSEQ multiplex PCR. The table records some 1 million clones, about three quarters of them present only once. CDR3 length: 16 amino acids. The V gene's germline CDR1 is SGHDN and CDR2 FVKESK. J gave up 8 bases and V 3 bases, and 11 bases lay outside the gene matches. The chain links TRBV14 to TRBJ2-1; 9 bases line up with TRBD2. This clonotype was obtained from a man aged 18 to 30 in good health. The sample consisted of memory CD4+ T cells sorted from blood. Sample subset: CD45RA-negative fraction. The CDR3 reads CASSQGTSGGWYEQFF. For the CDR3, the DNA is TGTGCCAGCAGCCAGGGAACCAGCGGGGGGTGGTATGAGCAGTTCTTC.